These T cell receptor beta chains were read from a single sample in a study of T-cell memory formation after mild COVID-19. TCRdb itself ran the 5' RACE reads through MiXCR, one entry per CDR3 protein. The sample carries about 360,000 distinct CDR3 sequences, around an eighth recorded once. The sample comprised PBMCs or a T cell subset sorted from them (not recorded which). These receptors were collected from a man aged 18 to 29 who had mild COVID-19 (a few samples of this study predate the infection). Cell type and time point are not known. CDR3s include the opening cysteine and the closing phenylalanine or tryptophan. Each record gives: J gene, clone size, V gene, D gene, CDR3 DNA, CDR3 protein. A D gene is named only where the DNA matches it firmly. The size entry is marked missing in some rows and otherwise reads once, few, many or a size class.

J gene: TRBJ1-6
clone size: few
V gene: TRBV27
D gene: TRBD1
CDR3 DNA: TGTGCCAGCAGTTCCCCTCAGGGGGTATCACCCCTCCACTTT
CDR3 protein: CASSSPQGVSPLHF

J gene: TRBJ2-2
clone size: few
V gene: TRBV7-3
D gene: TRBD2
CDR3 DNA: TGTGCCAGCAGCTTCGGGACTAGCGGCGGGGAGCTGTTTTTT
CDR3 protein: CASSFGTSGGELFF

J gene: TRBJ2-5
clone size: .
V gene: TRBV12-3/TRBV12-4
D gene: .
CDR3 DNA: TGTGCCAGCAGTTTATCGGCGGGGCCCTCGGGGGAGACCCAGTACTTC
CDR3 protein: CASSLSAGPSGETQYF

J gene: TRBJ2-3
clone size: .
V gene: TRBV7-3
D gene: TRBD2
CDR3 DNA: TGTGCCAGCAGCCGGGGACTAGCGGGGGGGTACGACTCCAGCACAGATACGCAGTATTTT
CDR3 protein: CASSRGLAGGYDSSTDTQYF

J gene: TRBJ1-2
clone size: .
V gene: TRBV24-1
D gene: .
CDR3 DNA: TGTGCCACCAGTGATTCCGACAGGAGGTGGACCTTC
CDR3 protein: CATSDSDRRWTF

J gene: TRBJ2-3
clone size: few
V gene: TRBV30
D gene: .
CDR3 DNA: TGTGCCTGGACAGGGGTCGGCACAGATACGCAGTATTTT
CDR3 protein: CAWTGVGTDTQYF

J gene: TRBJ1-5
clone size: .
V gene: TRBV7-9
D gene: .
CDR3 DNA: TGTGCCAGCAGCGCAACGTGGGATCAGCCCCAGCATTTT
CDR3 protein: CASSATWDQPQHF

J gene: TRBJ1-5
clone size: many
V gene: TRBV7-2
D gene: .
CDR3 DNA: TGTGCCAGCAGCCAGGGAGGGCAGTACAATCAGCCCCAGCATTTT
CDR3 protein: CASSQGGQYNQPQHF

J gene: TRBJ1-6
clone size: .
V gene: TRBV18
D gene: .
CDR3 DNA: TGTGCCAGCTTCCCGGGGGGACCTCGTAATTCACCCCTCCACTTT
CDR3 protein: CASFPGGPRNSPLHF

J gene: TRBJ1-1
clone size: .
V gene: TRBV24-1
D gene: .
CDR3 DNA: TGTGCCACCAGTGATCCCACCTCCCAACAAGCTTTCTTT
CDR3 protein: CATSDPTSQQAFF

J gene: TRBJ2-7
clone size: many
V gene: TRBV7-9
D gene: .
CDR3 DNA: TGTGCCAGCAGGTCCGCGGAGTGGAGCTCCTACGAGCAGTACTTC
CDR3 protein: CASRSAEWSSYEQYF

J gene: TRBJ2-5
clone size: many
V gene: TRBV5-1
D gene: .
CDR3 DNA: TGCGCCAGCAGCCTGCTTACAGCACAAGAGACCCAGTACTTC
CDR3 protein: CASSLLTAQETQYF

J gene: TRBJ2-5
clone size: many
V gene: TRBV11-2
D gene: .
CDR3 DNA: TGTGCCATCCGGAGGGGCGAGACCCAGTACTTC
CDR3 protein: CAIRRGETQYF

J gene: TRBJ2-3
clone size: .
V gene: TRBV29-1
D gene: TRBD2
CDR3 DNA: TGCAGCGTTTCCCCTAAAAGCGGGGGGTCGGATACGCAGTATTTT
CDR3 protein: CSVSPKSGGSDTQYF

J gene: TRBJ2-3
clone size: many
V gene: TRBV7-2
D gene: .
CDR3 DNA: TGTGCCAGCAGCTTAGCTGGGCGGGGGCGCACAGATACGCAGTATTTT
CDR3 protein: CASSLAGRGRTDTQYF

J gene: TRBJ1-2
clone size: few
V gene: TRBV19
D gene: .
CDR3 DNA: TGTGCCAGTAGTATGCCCTGGGACACGACGGGCGGCTACACCTTC
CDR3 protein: CASSMPWDTTGGYTF

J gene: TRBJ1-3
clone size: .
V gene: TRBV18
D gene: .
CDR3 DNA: TGTGCCAGCTCACCAGACCCTGCAGAGATCTCTGGAAACACCATATATTTT
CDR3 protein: CASSPDPAEISGNTIYF

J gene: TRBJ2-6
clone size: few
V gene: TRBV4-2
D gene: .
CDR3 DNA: TGTGCCAGCAGCCCGACAGGTCCCTCTGGGGCCAACGTCCTGACTTTC
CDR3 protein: CASSPTGPSGANVLTF

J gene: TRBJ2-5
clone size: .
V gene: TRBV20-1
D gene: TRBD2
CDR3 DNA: TGCAGTGCTAGCGGGGGGAACCAAGAGACCCAGTACTTC
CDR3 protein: CSASGGNQETQYF

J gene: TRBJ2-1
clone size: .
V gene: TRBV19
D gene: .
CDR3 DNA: TGTGCCAGTAGTGTGGGGATTTACAATGAGCAGTTCTTC
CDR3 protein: CASSVGIYNEQFF

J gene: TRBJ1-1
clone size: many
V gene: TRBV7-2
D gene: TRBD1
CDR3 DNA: TGTGCCAGCAGCTTAATCAGGGGGCCGGTTGAAGCTTTCTTT
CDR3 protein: CASSLIRGPVEAFF

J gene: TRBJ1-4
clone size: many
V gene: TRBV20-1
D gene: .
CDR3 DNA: TGCAGTGCTAGACCCGACCAGCTCGAAAAACTGTTTTTT
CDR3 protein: CSARPDQLEKLFF

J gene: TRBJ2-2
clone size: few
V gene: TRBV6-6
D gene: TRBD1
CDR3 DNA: TGTGCCAGTAAAAGTCCGGGACAGAGACCCACCGGGGAGCTGTTTTTT
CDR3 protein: CASKSPGQRPTGELFF

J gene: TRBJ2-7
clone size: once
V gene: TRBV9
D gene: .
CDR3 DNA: TGTGCCAGCAGCGACGGGTGGAGCTCCTACGAGCAGTACTTC
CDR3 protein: CASSDGWSSYEQYF

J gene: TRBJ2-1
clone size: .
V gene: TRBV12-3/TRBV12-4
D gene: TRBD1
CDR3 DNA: TGTGCCAGCAGTCCGGACAGGGGGCAGGGTGAGCAGTTCTTC
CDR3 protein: CASSPDRGQGEQFF

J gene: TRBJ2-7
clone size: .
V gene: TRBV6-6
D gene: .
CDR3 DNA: TGTGCCAGCAGTTACGTCTCCTACGAGCAGTACTTC
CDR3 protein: CASSYVSYEQYF

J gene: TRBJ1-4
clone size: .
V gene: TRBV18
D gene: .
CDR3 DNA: TGTGCCAGCTCCCCGGGGCTGGCAACTAATGAAAAACTGTTTTTT
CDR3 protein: CASSPGLATNEKLFF

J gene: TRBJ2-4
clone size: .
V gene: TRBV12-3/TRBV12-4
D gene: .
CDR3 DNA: TGTGCCAGCAGTTTCCGTATAGCCAAAAACATTCAGTACTTC
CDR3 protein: CASSFRIAKNIQYF

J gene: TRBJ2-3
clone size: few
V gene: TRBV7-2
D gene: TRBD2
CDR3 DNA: TGTGCCAGCAGCTCGAATCGCGGGGGTCTAGATACGCAGTATTTT
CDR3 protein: CASSSNRGGLDTQYF

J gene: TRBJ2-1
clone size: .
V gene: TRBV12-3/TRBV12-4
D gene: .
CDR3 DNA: TGTGCCAGCAGTACCCCCGGAGCGGGCCGTTACAATGAGCAGTTCTTC
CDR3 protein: CASSTPGAGRYNEQFF

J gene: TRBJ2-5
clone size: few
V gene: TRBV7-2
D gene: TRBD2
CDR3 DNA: TGTGCCAGCAGCTCCCGTACCCGACTAGCGGGGGCGGGGGAGACCCAGTACTTC
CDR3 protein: CASSSRTRLAGAGETQYF

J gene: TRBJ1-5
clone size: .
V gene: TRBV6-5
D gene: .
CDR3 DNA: TGTGCCAGCAGCACTCCCCCCCAGCCCCAGCATTTT
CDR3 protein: CASSTPPQPQHF

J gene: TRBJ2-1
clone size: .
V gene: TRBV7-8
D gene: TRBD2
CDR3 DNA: TGTGCCAGCAGCTCAGGGACTAGCGGGGGGGGGCAGTTCTTC
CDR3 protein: CASSSGTSGGGQFF

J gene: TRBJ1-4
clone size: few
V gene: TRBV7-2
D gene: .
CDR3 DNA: TGTGCCAGCAGCTTAGGGGCTAGGGGGAGCCTTAATGAAAAACTGTTTTTT
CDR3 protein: CASSLGARGSLNEKLFF

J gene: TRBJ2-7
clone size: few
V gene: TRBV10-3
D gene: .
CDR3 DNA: TGTGCCACCCACGAGCCGGGTAGGGGAAAGGAGCAGTACTTC
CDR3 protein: CATHEPGRGKEQYF

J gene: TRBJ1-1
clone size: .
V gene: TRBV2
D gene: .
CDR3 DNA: TGTGCCAGCAAGGCGGGGAGATCGAACACTGAAGCTTTCTTT
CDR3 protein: CASKAGRSNTEAFF

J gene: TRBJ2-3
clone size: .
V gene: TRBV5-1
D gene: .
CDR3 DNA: TGCGCCAGCAGCTGGAGGGCCATCACAGATACGCAGTATTTT
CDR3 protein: CASSWRAITDTQYF

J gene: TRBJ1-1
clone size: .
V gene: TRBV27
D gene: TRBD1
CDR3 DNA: TGTGCCACCCAGGGGGGGGGGCTTGAAGCTTTCTTT
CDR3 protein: CATQGGGLEAFF

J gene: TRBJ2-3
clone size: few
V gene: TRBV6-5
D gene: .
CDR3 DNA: TGTGCCAGCAGGATGGGGCGCGCAGATACGCAGTATTTT
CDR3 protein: CASRMGRADTQYF

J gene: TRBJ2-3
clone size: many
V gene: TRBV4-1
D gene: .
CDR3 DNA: TGCGCCAGCAGCCATTTATCTAGCGAGAGCACAGATACGCAGTATTTT
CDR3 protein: CASSHLSSESTDTQYF

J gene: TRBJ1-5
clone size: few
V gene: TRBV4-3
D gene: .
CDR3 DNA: TGCGCCAGCAGCCAATGGGTGGGGACTAGCAATCAGCCCCAGCATTTT
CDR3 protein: CASSQWVGTSNQPQHF

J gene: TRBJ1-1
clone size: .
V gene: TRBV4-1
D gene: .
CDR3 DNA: TGCGCCAGCAGCCAGAAAGGAGTGTCGAACACTGAAGCTTTCTTT
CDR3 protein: CASSQKGVSNTEAFF

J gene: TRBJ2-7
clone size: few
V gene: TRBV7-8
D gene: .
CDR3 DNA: TGTGCCAGCAGCTCCATCGGCTACGAGCAGTACTTC
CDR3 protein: CASSSIGYEQYF

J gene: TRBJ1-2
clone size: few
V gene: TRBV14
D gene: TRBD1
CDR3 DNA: TGTGCCAGCAGCCTCGGGACAGTTGGCTACACCTTC
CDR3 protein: CASSLGTVGYTF

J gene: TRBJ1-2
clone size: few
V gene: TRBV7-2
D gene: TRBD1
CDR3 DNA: TGTGCCAGCAGCCCTACAGGGGAGGGTAACTATGGCTACACCTTC
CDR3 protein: CASSPTGEGNYGYTF